A single sample gave rise to the 28 T cell receptor beta chains below, sequenced in a study of T cell responses to AZD1222 COVID-19 vaccine. Here immunoSEQ multiplex PCR was the method, and the copy in TCRdb shows in-frame clones only, minus some. Here the sample spans 120,000 or so clones, more than 70% being singletons. The sample was peripheral blood, taken on day 0 of AZD1222 vaccination. These receptors were obtained from an adult in good health.

The rearrangement links TRBV15 to TRBJ1-4; D unclear. CDR1 LNHNV and CDR2 YYDKDF come from the germline V gene (reference sequence). There are 14 residues in the CDR3. V was clipped by 5 bases and J by 5 bases, with 12 bases between them. The CDR3 sequence is CATSPSSPNEKLFF. CDR3 sequence (DNA): TGTGCCACCAGCCCCTCCTCCCCAAATGAAAAACTGTTTTTT.

In regard to this clone: This same CDR3 is encoded by further DNA sequences in the sample. The CDR3 DNA is TGCGCCAGCAGCTTAGGACAGGGTCCCTACGAGCAGTACTTC. Protein sequence: CASSLGQGPYEQYF. The V call is TRBV5-1, the J call TRBJ2-7, with 8 positions matching TRBD1. This CDR3 has 14 residues. V shed 2 bases and J 2 bases; nucleotides not matched to a gene: 3. Germline CDR1 and CDR2: SGHRS and YFSETQ.

The genes are TRBV21-1 and TRBJ2-2; TRBD1 is the table's D call and was not checked against the DNA. TRBV21-1 corresponds to a pseudogene. The CDR3 totals 14 residues. CDR3 in DNA: TGTGCCAGCACCGATTACAGGTTCTTCGGGGAGCTGTTTTTT. Protein sequence: CASTDYRFFGELFF.

This clone was found once. The chain links TRBV14 to TRBJ1-6; 9 nucleotides line up with TRBD1. The CDR3 contains 17 residues. J was trimmed by 8 bases and V by 3 bases; bases with no gene match: 11. Germline V lookup: CDR1 SGHDN, CDR2 FVKESK. CDR3 bases: TGTGCCAGCAGCCAGGATATTCGACGGGACAGGGATTCACCCCTCCACTTT. This sequence encodes CASSQDIRRDRDSPLHF.

The genes are TRBV7-3 and TRBJ2-7; D unclear. V lost 5 bases and J lost 1, with 3 bases in between. CDR1 and CDR2 from the germline V gene are SGHTA and FQGTGA. CDR3 length: 11 amino acids. The CDR3 spells CASSASYEQYF. CDR3 bases: TGTGCCAGCAGCGCATCCTACGAGCAGTACTTC.

The rearrangement uses TRBV7-6 and TRBJ1-4; a weak D match, TRBD1 (5 bases). Trimming stripped 2 bases from V and 7 bases from J, with 17 bases between. The germline gives CDR1 SGHVS, CDR2 FNYEAQ. There are 16 residues in the CDR3. The CDR3 DNA reads as TGTGCCAGCAGCTTATATATTGGGGGGGATAGTGAAAAACTGTTTTTT. Translating it yields CASSLYIGGDSEKLFF.

The chain recombines TRBV28 with TRBJ2-2; 9 bases are a match to TRBD2. The CDR3 covers 15 residues. V lost 4 bases, J lost 6 bases, and 6 bases stayed unmatched. CDR1 is MDHEN, CDR2 SYDVKM, per germline. CDR3 DNA: TGTGCCAGCAGTTCCGTTAGCGGGAGTGCCGGGGAGCTGTTTTTT. It codes for CASSSVSGSAGELFF.

The V gene is TRBV11-3, the J gene TRBJ2-2; 7 bases match TRBD2. CDR3 length equals 14 residues. V trimming: 3 bases; J trimming: 4 bases; junction bases outside the gene matches: 2. Germline assignment: CDR1 SGHNT and CDR2 YENEEA. CDR3 sequence: CASSLTSSTGELFF. As DNA, the CDR3 is TGTGCCAGCAGCTTGACTAGCTCCACCGGGGAGCTGTTTTTT. The variable domain in full, completed from reference TRBV11-3 and TRBJ2-2, reads EAGVVQSPRYKIIEKKQPVAFWCNPISGHNTLYWYLQNLGQGPELLIRYENEEAVDDSQLPKDRFSAERLKGVDSTLKIQPAELGDSAVYLCASSLTSSTGELFFGEGSRLTVL.

This chain uses TRBV27 with TRBJ2-7; 9 bases agree with TRBD2. The CDR3 runs 15 residues. The germline V gene encodes CDR1 MNHEY and CDR2 SMNVEV (reference sequence). V lost 5 bases, J lost 0 bases, and 5 bases stayed unmatched. DNA for the CDR3: TGTGCCAGCAGTCCTGGACTAGCGCACTCCTACGAGCAGTACTTC. Translated: CASSPGLAHSYEQYF.

V gene TRBV9 combines with J gene TRBJ1-3; TRBD1 aligns across 9 bases. The V gene's germline CDR1 is SGDLS and CDR2 YYNGEE. This CDR3 comprises 15 residues. V lost 5 bases and J lost 4; bases outside the gene matches: 7. DNA for the CDR3: TGTGCCAGCAGTGAGACAGGGGGGACCGGAAACACCATATATTTT. Encoded protein: CASSETGGTGNTIYF.

This clone was seen a few times. The chain links TRBV19 to TRBJ2-5; TRBD1 agrees at 7 bases. CDR3 length: 16 residues. Germline lookup yields CDR1 LNHDA and CDR2 SQIVND (reference sequence). With V trimmed by 3 bases and J by 0 bases, 7 bases remained unmatched. The CDR3 sequence: CASSIGDREYQETQYF. The CDR3 nucleotides are TGTGCCAGTAGTATCGGGGACAGAGAGTACCAAGAGACCCAGTACTTC. The whole variable domain, remainder taken from reference TRBV19 and TRBJ2-5, is DGGITQSPKYLFRKEGQNVTLSCEQNLNHDAMYWYRQDPGQGLRLIYYSQIVNDFQKGDIAEGYSVSREKKESFPLTVTSAQKNPTAFYLCASSIGDREYQETQYFGPGTRLLVL.

This chain joins TRBV6-5 and TRBJ1-2; TRBD1 matches 8 bases. This CDR3 comprises 12 residues. From germline, CDR1 is MNHEY and CDR2 SVGAGI. V dropped 6 bases and J dropped 7; count of bases not matched to a gene: 4. CDR3 in DNA: TGTGCCAGCAGCCCGGGGACAGGTGGCTACACCTTC. The encoded protein is CASSPGTGGYTF.

This chain uses TRBV3-1 (or the pseudogene TRBV3-2) with TRBJ2-4; 11 bases align to TRBD2. The V gene end was trimmed by 5 bases and the J gene end by 6 bases; junction bases not matched to a gene: 6. This CDR3 is built from 15 residues. Germline assignment: CDR1 LGHDT and CDR2 YNNKEL (reference sequence). CDR3 region: CASSDGTSGRNIQYF. The CDR3 nucleotides are TGTGCCAGCAGCGATGGGACTAGCGGCAGAAACATTCAGTACTTC.

CDR3 amino acids: CASSYRRGHEQFF. The CDR3 coding sequence is TGTGCCAGCAGTTACCGTCGGGGTCATGAGCAGTTCTTC. This chain uses TRBV6-5 with TRBJ2-1; a weak D match, TRBD2 (5 bases). Trimming took 2 bases from V and 8 from J, leaving 10 bases between them. Germline values: CDR1 MNHEY, CDR2 SVGAGI. CDR3 size: 13 residues.

The gene calls are TRBV24-1 and TRBJ1-5; D is unclear. V lost 2 bases and J lost 0, with 13 bases in between. Looked up from germline, CDR1 is KGHDR and CDR2 is SFDVKD. The CDR3 length is 17 residues. CDR3: CATSDSKMGYSNQPQHF. CDR3 DNA sequence: TGTGCCACCAGTGATTCTAAGATGGGGTATAGCAATCAGCCCCAGCATTTT.

This clone was detected once. The chain is built from TRBV19 and TRBJ1-1; the D gene is possibly TRBD1 (5 bases). V dropped 7 bases and J dropped 1 base, with 16 bases sitting between them. Germline V gene sequence: CDR1 LNHDA, CDR2 SQIVND (reference sequence). The CDR3 has 15 amino acids. CDR3 amino acids: CASKLSGTGNTEAFF. As DNA, the CDR3 is TGTGCCAGTAAACTATCGGGCACAGGGAACACTGAAGCTTTCTTT.

The chain carries TRBV5-4 and TRBJ2-3; D not resolved. Germline V gene sequence: CDR1 SGHNT, CDR2 YYREEE (reference sequence). The V end lost 2 bases, the J end lost 6 bases, and 16 bases lay between the germline ends. The CDR3 covers 15 residues. In DNA, the CDR3 is TGTGCCAGCAGCTTCAGTCATGTGATGGGGGATACGCAGTATTTT. It codes for CASSFSHVMGDTQYF.

The J gene is TRBJ2-7, the V gene TRBV11-1; no clear D gene. Germline CDR1 is SGHAT and CDR2 is FQDESV (reference sequence). The V end lost 1 base, the J end lost 9 bases, and 10 bases lay between the germline ends. This CDR3 has 12 amino acids. This CDR3 is CASSLDIIVQYF. DNA for the CDR3: TGTGCCAGCAGCTTAGATATCATAGTGCAGTACTTC.

This clone was seen just once. The rearrangement joins TRBV15 to TRBJ1-4, with TRBD1 identical over 8 bases. V was pared by 5 bases and J by 8 bases, with 13 bases of the junction left unmatched. This CDR3 has 16 amino acids. Germline V CDR1 and CDR2: LNHNV, YYDKDF (reference sequence). DNA of the CDR3: TGTGCCACCAGCCCGATTGCGCGGACAGGGAAGGAAAAACTGTTTTTT. It specifies CATSPIARTGKEKLFF.

This clone was seen more than once but under ten times. The rearrangement uses TRBV6-5 and TRBJ2-1; no firm D call. The CDR3 runs to 13 residues. Germline V lookup: CDR1 MNHEY, CDR2 SVGAGI. V lost 8 bases and J 3 bases, leaving 11 bases between the germline ends. CDR3: CASWATSYNEQFF. The CDR3 bases are TGTGCCAGCTGGGCTACCAGCTACAATGAGCAGTTCTTC.

The gene calls are TRBV5-1 and TRBJ2-5, with D possibly matching TRBD1 (6 bases). Trimming left V 0 bases short and J 0 bases short, with 6 bases between. This CDR3 has 14 amino acids. The germline V gene encodes CDR1 SGHRS and CDR2 YFSETQ. The CDR3 DNA reads TGCGCCAGCAGCTTGGGGACAGACCAAGAGACCCAGTACTTC. Amino acid sequence: CASSLGTDQETQYF. Combining the CDR3 with reference TRBV5-1 and TRBJ2-5 gives the whole variable domain KAGVTQTPRYLIKTRGQQVTLSCSPISGHRSVSWYQQTPGQGLQFLFEYFSETQRNKGNFPGRFSGRQFSNSRSEMNVSTLELGDSALYLCASSLGTDQETQYFGPGTRLLVL.

The chain joins TRBV7-6 to TRBJ2-5; 9 positions match TRBD2. Per the germline V gene, CDR1 is SGHVS and CDR2 is FNYEAQ. V gave up 2 bases and J gave up 4 bases; unmatched junction bases: 8. The length of the CDR3 is 16 residues. Here the CDR3 DNA reads TGTGCCAGCAGCTTACTGAAGGCGGGAGGGGGAGAGACCCAGTACTTC. Amino acid sequence: CASSLLKAGGGETQYF.

The V and J genes are TRBV5-6 and TRBJ2-7; 8 bases map to TRBD2. The CDR3 extends over 15 amino acids. Germline CDR1 reads SGHDT; CDR2 reads YYEEEE. J gave up 3 bases and V 0 bases, and 5 bases lay outside the gene matches. CDR3 sequence reads: CASSLDGRAGYEQYF. The CDR3 DNA reads TGTGCCAGCAGCTTGGACGGGAGGGCTGGCTACGAGCAGTACTTC.

The chain joins TRBV28 to TRBJ1-6; 8 nucleotides match TRBD1. The trim removed 10 bases at V and 5 bases at J, leaving 4 bases unmatched. This CDR3 has 13 residues. The germline V gene has CDR1 MDHEN and CDR2 SYDVKM. CDR3 nucleotide sequence: TGTGCCACCCGGACAGGGAATAATTCACCCCTCCACTTT. Translated, it gives CATRTGNNSPLHF.

This clone was seen only a few times. The genes are TRBV6-5 and TRBJ1-2; D may be TRBD1 (5 bases). Between the trimmed V and J ends, which lost 0 bases and 6 bases, there was a span of 14 bases. The CDR3 has 15 residues. Germline loops: CDR1 MNHEY, CDR2 SVGAGI. The CDR3 loop is CASSYSMTRVDGYTF. The CDR3 DNA sequence: TGTGCCAGCAGTTACTCGATGACCAGGGTAGATGGCTACACCTTC.

The gene calls are TRBV5-1 and TRBJ1-3; D remains unclear. CDR3 size: 14 residues. CDR1 is SGHRS, CDR2 YFSETQ, per germline. Between the trimmed V and J ends, which lost 2 bases and 0 bases, there was a span of 6 bases. In DNA form, the CDR3 reads TGCGCCAGCAGCTTCGGAATCTCTGGAAACACCATATATTTT. This sequence encodes CASSFGISGNTIYF.

The V and J genes are TRBV4-3 and TRBJ2-1; the D gene is possibly TRBD1 (7 bases). Trimming shortened V by 2 bases and J by 9 bases, and 14 bases separated the two germline ends. The CDR3 is 14 residues long. Germline values: CDR1 LGHNA, CDR2 YSLEER. The CDR3 nucleotides read TGCGCCAGCAGCCAATCCTCAGGGGGACTTGAGCAGTTCTTC. Translating it yields CASSQSSGGLEQFF.

The chain carries TRBV5-4 and TRBJ1-2; 7 bases agree with TRBD1. Germline V gene lookup returns CDR1 SGHNT and CDR2 YYREEE (reference sequence). This CDR3 is built from 16 residues. With 0 bases clipped from V and 2 bases from J, the junction kept 7 bases outside the gene matches. CDR3 in amino acids: CASSLDADRTNYGYTF. The CDR3 nucleotides are TGTGCCAGCAGCTTGGACGCGGACAGGACGAACTATGGCTACACCTTC.